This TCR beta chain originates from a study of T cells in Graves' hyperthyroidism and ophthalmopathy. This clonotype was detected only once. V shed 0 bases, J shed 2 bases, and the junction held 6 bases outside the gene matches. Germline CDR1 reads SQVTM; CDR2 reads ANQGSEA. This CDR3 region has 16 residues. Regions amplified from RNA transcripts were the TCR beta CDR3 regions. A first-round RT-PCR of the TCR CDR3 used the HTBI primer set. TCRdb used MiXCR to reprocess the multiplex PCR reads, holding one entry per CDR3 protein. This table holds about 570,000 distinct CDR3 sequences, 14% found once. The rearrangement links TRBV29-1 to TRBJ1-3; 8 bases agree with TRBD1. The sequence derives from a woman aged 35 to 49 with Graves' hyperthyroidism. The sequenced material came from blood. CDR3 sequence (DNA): TGCAGCGTTGAAGATCGGGTGGACAGGGCTGGAAACACCATATATTTT. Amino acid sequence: CSVEDRVDRAGNTIYF.